These 27 T cell receptor beta chains came from one sample sequenced in a study of blood T cell repertoires in COVID-19. TCRdb's copy holds only in-frame clones and misses some; the assay was immunoSEQ multiplex PCR. The sample lists around 250,000 clones; 83% were seen once. Sequenced material: peripheral blood. Every receptor here comes from an elderly man with acute or convalescent COVID-19.

V gene TRBV3-1 (or the pseudogene TRBV3-2) combines with J gene TRBJ1-1; D is uncertain. CDR3 size: 14 residues. V lost 0 bases and J 6 bases, leaving 11 bases between the germline ends. CDR1 and CDR2 from the germline V gene are LGHDT and YNNKEL (reference sequence). This CDR3 reads CASSQDGYFAEAFF. CDR3 sequence (DNA): TGTGCCAGCAGCCAAGACGGGTATTTCGCTGAAGCTTTCTTT.

In this sample, this clone turned up a few times. The V and J genes are TRBV3-1 (or the pseudogene TRBV3-2) and TRBJ2-1; 9 nucleotides align to TRBD1. The CDR3 is made up of 15 amino acids. Trimming cost V 8 bases and J 4 bases; bases outside gene matches: 9. Germline values: CDR1 LGHDT, CDR2 YNNKEL (reference sequence). Here the CDR3 DNA reads TGTGCCAGCGGGACCACAGGGGGCGCTTACAATGAGCAGTTCTTC. Translating gives CASGTTGGAYNEQFF.

The rearrangement links TRBV6-1 to TRBJ1-1, with D perhaps TRBD1 (5 bases). With 2 bases removed from V and 1 base from J, the gap between germline ends came to 11 bases. This CDR3 comprises 15 residues. CDR1 is MNHNS and CDR2 is SASEGT in the germline V gene. The DNA of the CDR3 is TGTGCCAGCAGTGAATCCAGGGTCTCGAACACTGAAGCTTTCTTT. This encodes CASSESRVSNTEAFF.

This sequence joins TRBV6-5 and TRBJ2-1; 11 bases map to TRBD1. Germline CDR1 reads MNHEY; CDR2 reads SVGAGI. The CDR3 runs 15 residues. Germline trimming cut 7 bases from V and 2 bases from J; bases unmatched to any gene: 4. The CDR3 coding sequence is TGTGCCAGCACCGAGGGACAGGGGGCCTACAATGAGCAGTTCTTC. It encodes CASTEGQGAYNEQFF.

V and J are TRBV6-6 and TRBJ1-5, with D perhaps matching TRBD1 (5 bases). Germline V gene data show CDR1 as MNHNY and CDR2 as SVGAGI (reference sequence). Trimming removed 4 bases from V and 3 bases from J, with 10 bases in between. This CDR3 region has 14 residues. The CDR3 spells CASSSAGNNQPQHF. The CDR3 bases are TGTGCCAGCAGTTCGGCAGGGAACAATCAGCCCCAGCATTTT.

The chain employs TRBV7-6 and TRBJ2-3; D is possibly TRBD2 (6 bases). CDR1 SGHVS and CDR2 FNYEAQ come from the germline V gene. V lost 1 base and J 3 bases, leaving 11 bases between the germline ends. The CDR3 is made up of 15 amino acids. The CDR3 reads CASSLVGSATDTQYF. CDR3 nucleotide sequence: TGTGCCAGCAGCTTAGTCGGGAGTGCAACAGATACGCAGTATTTT.

CDR3 coding DNA: TGTGCCACCAGAGGGACTAGCGGGGGGGACGGCAATGAGCAGTTCTTC. Protein product: CATRGTSGGDGNEQFF. The chain uses TRBV24-1 and TRBJ2-1, with TRBD2 matching 16 bases. This CDR3 is 16 amino acids long. Germline V lookup: CDR1 KGHDR, CDR2 SFDVKD. V was clipped by 7 bases and J by 6 bases; unmatched bases: 5.

The chain is built from TRBV5-1 and TRBJ2-5; TRBD2 is a possible D gene (5 bases). The germline gives CDR1 SGHRS, CDR2 YFSETQ. The CDR3 runs 14 residues. Trimming took off 1 base at V and 1 base at J, with 8 bases between the two ends. In nucleotides, the CDR3 is TGCGCCAGCAGCTTGTTGCGGGCCCAAGAGACCCAGTACTTC. This encodes CASSLLRAQETQYF.

V usage is TRBV24-1 and J usage is TRBJ2-7; 15 bases agree with TRBD2. This CDR3 region has 19 residues. In germline, CDR1 is KGHDR, CDR2 SFDVKD. Trimming cost V 7 bases and J 2 bases; bases outside gene matches: 14. The CDR3 bases are TGTGCCACCAGGGCGGGGTTGGGACTAGCGGGAGGAGCTACCTACGAGCAGTACTTC. Translation gives CATRAGLGLAGGATYEQYF.

The gene calls are TRBV9 and TRBJ2-1, with 7 bases aligning to TRBD2. Trimming cost V 0 bases and J 7 bases; bases outside gene matches: 7. The CDR3 length is 15 residues. Germline CDR1 SGDLS, CDR2 YYNGEE. The CDR3 sequence is CASSVDGGSANEQFF. For the CDR3, the DNA is TGTGCCAGCAGCGTAGACGGCGGGAGTGCAAATGAGCAGTTCTTC. The full variable domain, in which reference TRBV9 and TRBJ2-1 provide the parts outside the CDR3, is DSGVTQTPKHLITATGQRVTLRCSPRSGDLSVYWYQQSLDQGLQFLIQYYNGEERAKGNILERFSAQQFPDLHSELNLSSLELGDSALYFCASSVDGGSANEQFFGPGTRLTVL.

In this sample, this clone turned up a few times. This chain connects TRBV6-1 to TRBJ2-7, with TRBD1 identical over 9 bases. Germline CDR1 MNHNS, CDR2 SASEGT. Germline trimming cut 2 bases from V and 3 bases from J; bases unmatched to any gene: 8. The CDR3 extends over 16 amino acids. This chain's CDR3 is CASSENRGQGRYEQYF. The CDR3 coding sequence is TGTGCCAGCAGTGAAAATAGGGGACAGGGTCGCTACGAGCAGTACTTC.

The CDR3 sequence is CATLTDGYTF. In DNA, the CDR3 is TGTGCCACCTTGACAGATGGCTACACCTTC. The chain has TRBV10-3 and TRBJ1-2; TRBD1 might be the D (5 bases). CDR1 is ENHRY, CDR2 SYGVKD, per germline. V lost 10 bases, J lost 6 bases, and 9 bases lay in between. The CDR3 runs 10 residues.

This clone was observed a single time. J is TRBJ2-1 and V is TRBV27, with 15 bases lining up with TRBD2. The CDR3 totals 17 residues. Germline V gene data show CDR1 as MNHEY and CDR2 as SMNVEV (reference sequence). The ends lost 1 base at V and 9 bases at J; junction bases unmatched: 7. The CDR3 bases are TGTGCCAGCAGTTTATTTAGGACTAGCGGGAGGGCCCCTGAGCAGTTCTTC. This translates into CASSLFRTSGRAPEQFF.

This chain uses TRBV29-1 with TRBJ1-2; D is undetermined. Germline V gives CDR1 SQVTM, CDR2 ANQGSEA. The V end lost 1 base, the J end lost 6 bases, and 9 bases lay between the germline ends. The length of the CDR3 is 12 residues. The chain's CDR3 is CSVEVGSHGYTF. The CDR3 DNA follows: TGCAGCGTTGAAGTGGGCTCCCATGGCTACACCTTC.

This chain connects TRBV2 to TRBJ2-2; the D gene is possibly TRBD1 (7 bases). This CDR3 is built from 16 residues. CDR1 and CDR2 from the germline V gene are SNHLY and FYNNEI. Trimming removed 6 bases from V and 3 bases from J, with 17 bases in between. CDR3: CASSKWQGGYTGELFF. CDR3 nucleotide sequence: TGTGCCAGCAGCAAATGGCAGGGGGGATACACCGGGGAGCTGTTTTTT.

J is TRBJ2-7 and V is TRBV6-1; weak D call: TRBD2 (6 bases). CDR3 length: 15 amino acids. Germline lookup yields CDR1 MNHNS and CDR2 SASEGT. The ends were cut back, 0 bases at V and 2 bases at J, with 11 bases in the middle. The CDR3 nucleotides are TGTGCCAGCAGTGAAGCTCTGGGACTGCCCTACGAGCAGTACTTC. Translating it yields CASSEALGLPYEQYF.

The chain couples TRBV6-5 to TRBJ2-7; a weak D match, TRBD1 (6 bases). V lost 8 bases to trimming and J lost 2 bases, with 19 bases between them. The CDR3 spans 15 residues. Germline V gene sequence: CDR1 MNHEY, CDR2 SVGAGI. The CDR3 DNA is TGTGCCAGCTACCCCACCGGGACACCGGCCTACGAGCAGTACTTC. Encoded protein: CASYPTGTPAYEQYF.

The V call is TRBV15, the J call TRBJ1-5, with 7 bases that match TRBD1. This CDR3 is built from 15 residues. V gave up 3 bases and J gave up 9 bases; unmatched junction bases: 11. Germline CDR1 is LNHNV and CDR2 is YYDKDF (reference sequence). CDR3 amino acids: CATSRDRQGMGPQHF. In nucleotides, the CDR3 is TGTGCCACCAGCAGGGATAGACAGGGAATGGGGCCCCAGCATTTT.

This clone was observed once. The chain carries TRBV7-2 and TRBJ1-6, with 10 bases lining up with TRBD1. The CDR3 sequence is 18 residues long. From germline, CDR1 is SGHTA and CDR2 FQGNSA. Trimming took 4 bases from V and 1 from J; bases not matched to a gene: 7. The DNA for the CDR3 is TGTGCCAGCAGCTCGGGACAGGGGTTAGGGTCCTATAATTCACCCCTCCACTTT. Translation: CASSSGQGLGSYNSPLHF.

In this sample, this clone turned up many times. DNA for the CDR3: TGTGCCAGCAGTTCAGGGGGTGCATCTGAAGCTTTCTTT. This gives the protein CASSSGGASEAFF. This sequence joins TRBV7-2 and TRBJ1-1; TRBD1 agrees at 7 bases. Germline CDR1 and CDR2: SGHTA and FQGNSA. The CDR3 consists of 13 residues. Losses at the gene ends were 6 bases for V and 6 bases for J; bases not matched to a gene: 7. Full variable domain (missing parts from reference TRBV7-2 and TRBJ1-1): GAGVSQSPSNKVTEKGKDVELRCDPISGHTALYWYRQSLGQGLEFLIYFQGNSAPDKSGLPSDRFSAERTGGSVSTLTIQRTQQEDSAVYLCASSSGGASEAFFGQGTRLTVV.

The CDR3 DNA sequence: TGTGCCAGCAGTGAATCCCCAGGGGTTAACACTGAAGCTTTCTTT. This sequence encodes CASSESPGVNTEAFF. The chain combines TRBV2 with TRBJ1-1; tentative D call: TRBD1 (6 bases). This CDR3 contains 15 residues. The germline V and J ends were trimmed by 2 bases and 2 bases, with 12 bases remaining between them. Germline V lookup: CDR1 SNHLY, CDR2 FYNNEI. Full variable domain (remainder filled in from reference TRBV2 and TRBJ1-1): EPEVTQTPSHQVTQMGQEVILRCVPISNHLYFYWYRQILGQKVEFLVSFYNNEISEKSEIFDDQFSVERPDGSNFTLKIRSTKLEDSAMYFCASSESPGVNTEAFFGQGTRLTVV.

V gene TRBV5-4 combines with J gene TRBJ2-5; perhaps TRBD2 as D (5 bases). The CDR3 loop spans 14 amino acids. Per the germline V gene, CDR1 is SGHNT and CDR2 is YYREEE (reference sequence). Trimming took 1 base from V and 2 from J, leaving 9 bases between them. CDR3 nucleotide sequence: TGTGCCAGCAGCTTGAGGCGGGTGCAAGAGACCCAGTACTTC. Its translation is CASSLRRVQETQYF.

The genes are TRBV15 and TRBJ2-1; 10 bases are shared with TRBD2. This CDR3 is built from 15 residues. Germline values: CDR1 LNHNV, CDR2 YYDKDF (reference sequence). V was pared by 0 bases and J by 6 bases, with 2 bases of the junction left unmatched. The DNA of the CDR3 is TGTGCCACCAGCAGAGACCGACTAGCGGGCAATGAGCAGTTCTTC. Its protein product is CATSRDRLAGNEQFF.

This chain links TRBV6-5 with TRBJ1-1, with 8 positions matching TRBD1. Trimming took 6 bases from V and 0 from J; bases not matched to a gene: 3. Germline CDR1 and CDR2: MNHEY and SVGAGI. The CDR3 has 14 residues. CDR3 sequence (DNA): TGTGCCAGCAGGTCCAGGGGGCTGAACACTGAAGCTTTCTTT. This gives the protein CASRSRGLNTEAFF.

The chain couples TRBV2 to TRBJ1-2; 7 bases fit TRBD1. Germline V gene lookup returns CDR1 SNHLY and CDR2 FYNNEI. The CDR3 runs to 14 residues. J gave up 3 bases and V 8 bases, and 9 bases lay outside the gene matches. DNA of the CDR3: TGTGCCAGCGGAGGGGGCCCGCCTCACTATGGCTACACCTTC. Its protein is CASGGGPPHYGYTF.

This chain links TRBV28 with TRBJ2-1, with TRBD1 matching over 7 bases. Germline CDR1 is MDHEN and CDR2 is SYDVKM. Trimming took 2 bases from V and 8 from J; bases not matched to a gene: 3. This CDR3 has 13 residues. The chain's CDR3 is CASSLLTGDEQFF. The CDR3 DNA is TGTGCCAGCAGTTTACTCACAGGGGATGAGCAGTTCTTC.

The V and J genes are TRBV20-1 and TRBJ2-1; no clear D gene. Trimming pared 3 bases from V and 1 base from J, leaving 10 bases between. Looked up from germline, CDR1 is DFQATT and CDR2 is SNEGSKA (reference sequence). The CDR3 covers 14 residues. The CDR3 nucleotides read TGCAGTGCTAGTTTTAGTAGTTCCTACAATGAGCAGTTCTTC. Translating gives CSASFSSSYNEQFF.